Sequencing of this T cell receptor (beta chain) was carried out in a study of cytomegalovirus exposure and HLA in healthy donors. About this clone itself: Its antigen is still unknown.

The V and J ends lost 1 base and 5 bases respectively, with 12 bases between them. The CDR3 consists of 15 residues. The germline V gene encodes CDR1 SGHTA and CDR2 FQGNSA. Whole-study findings and limits: According to a later analysis, TCR clusters from the first cohort tended to co-occur in the approximately 120 validation repertoires. A few CMV-associated chains proved CMV antigen-specific in vitro. Some public TCRs appeared in many individuals, while most sequences were rare. Altogether, 150 to 200 TCR beta chains were recorded as cytomegalovirus-associated.

Profiled with immunoSEQ multiplex PCR; TCRdb holds only in-frame clones, not every one. Of about 130,000 clones in the sample, about nine tenths are singletons; the top ten hold roughly 1.4%. V and J are TRBV7-2 and TRBJ2-1; tentatively, D is TRBD2 (6 bases). The receptor was isolated from a man aged 25 to 45 in good health and CMV-seronegative. The sample taken for sequencing was PBMCs. The CDR3 sequence: CASSLGLSGNNEQFF. CDR3 bases: TGTGCCAGCAGCTTAGGGCTTAGCGGTAACAATGAGCAGTTCTTC.